Listed here is a single T cell receptor (beta chain). TCRdb analysed the RT-PCR reads with MiXCR anew, one entry per CDR3 protein. Of roughly 960,000 distinct CDR3 sequences in the sample, 18% were seen once. V lost 5 bases and J 12 bases, leaving 17 bases between the germline ends. CDR1 and CDR2 (germline): SGHNT, YYREEE (reference sequence). The CDR3 runs to 12 residues. These data are taken from a study of patients and donors after allogeneic stem cell transplantation. Material for sequencing was blood, either unsorted or a sorted T cell fraction (not recorded which). The gene calls are TRBV5-4 and TRBJ1-1; D may be TRBD1 (5 bases). This sequence was found in a human donor who was either an allogeneic HSCT recipient or a stem cell or donor lymphocyte infusion donor (not recorded which). It is not recorded whose cells these are; they may come from a transplant donor. The CDR3 sequence is CASSPGTGDTFF. The CDR3, as DNA: TGTGCCAGCAGTCCCGGGACGGGAGATACTTTCTTT.